Listed below are T cell receptor beta chains from one sample, sequenced in a study of Graves' ophthalmopathy and Graves' hyperthyroidism. TCRdb reprocessed the multiplex PCR reads via MiXCR and lists one record per CDR3 protein. The sample lists under 250,000 distinct CDR3 sequences; approximately 29% were seen once. Material: peripheral blood. These receptors originate from a man aged 45-65 years with Graves' ophthalmopathy. Both conserved end residues are trimmed from each CDR3.

v_gene	j_gene	CDR3aa
TRBV6-2/TRBV6-3	TRBJ2-7	ASSYGEHYEQY
TRBV7-2	TRBJ1-6	ASRPRGNSPLH
TRBV6-4	TRBJ1-1	ASRQGWATEAF
TRBV4-1	TRBJ2-5	ASSHAGSETQY
TRBV19	TRBJ1-1	ASSMSGPVAGGAEAF
TRBV19	TRBJ2-5	ASRPSDSQETQY
TRBV10-1	TRBJ2-7	ASRQLAGAYEQY
TRBV6-2/TRBV6-3	TRBJ1-5	ASSYRDRGRFSHQPQH
TRBV6-2/TRBV6-3	TRBJ1-5	ASTLTGAAGQPQH
TRBV10-3	TRBJ1-1	AISRGQANTEAF
TRBV6-2/TRBV6-3	TRBJ2-2	ASSPDRATGELF
TRBV20-1	TRBJ1-6	SAERDRRNSPLH
TRBV6-2/TRBV6-3	TRBJ2-2	ASSSGQGTLWAGELF
TRBV12-3/TRBV12-4	TRBJ2-2	ASIIDRYTEELF
TRBV6-2/TRBV6-3	TRBJ2-7	ASSYSRQRYSYEQY
TRBV6-1	TRBJ2-7	ASKNGGGYEQY
TRBV6-1	TRBJ2-5	AIIRDSLGETQY
TRBV6-1	TRBJ2-5	ASSRDRGLGETQY
TRBV9	TRBJ2-5	ASSVGGSGRAVETQY
TRBV28	TRBJ2-7	ASSFLGQAYEQY
TRBV7-9	TRBJ1-5	ASSFGTGGEPQH
TRBV12-3/TRBV12-4	TRBJ1-2	ASRGLWGQGYT
TRBV11-2	TRBJ2-2	ASSSGVGTGELF
TRBV30	TRBJ1-1	AWSWLNTEAF
TRBV27	TRBJ2-2	ASSFRGGLAGVGTGELF
TRBV5-1	TRBJ2-5	ASSLVLAGGGGTQY
TRBV7-2	TRBJ1-2	ASSPPGRSYGYT
TRBV11-2	TRBJ1-1	ASSLVGSWGEKDTEAF
TRBV7-2	TRBJ1-2	ASSSTGYASYGYT
TRBV5-6	TRBJ1-1	ASSLLPSGSDTEAF
TRBV18	TRBJ2-7	ASSPPPEQY
TRBV28	TRBJ2-7	ASSFRDRGDEQY
TRBV6-1	TRBJ2-2	ASTPYWDTGELF
TRBV28	TRBJ1-6	ASRKGANSPLH
TRBV28	TRBJ2-7	ASSPTRATGEQY
TRBV7-2	TRBJ1-6	ASTRAPQGSPLH
TRBV28	TRBJ1-1	ASSLYDLNREAF
TRBV11-2	TRBJ1-1	ASSLDQPTGRAVTEAF
TRBV28	TRBJ2-5	ASSPTSGMGETQY
TRBV12-3/TRBV12-4	TRBJ2-7	ASSLGHASREQY
TRBV13	TRBJ1-2	ASRRTGWDGYT
TRBV7-2	TRBJ2-5	ASSLSHWTPRETQY
TRBV12-5	TRBJ2-7	ASGFEGGVTAYEQY
TRBV2	TRBJ2-2	ASTRTENTGELF
TRBV7-9	TRBJ2-7	ASSLVGVGSYEQY
TRBV9	TRBJ2-2	ASSLTLQGAGELF
TRBV4-3	TRBJ2-7	ASSQDVSVEQY
TRBV7-2	TRBJ2-7	ASRNQPGHNYEQY
TRBV12-3/TRBV12-4	TRBJ2-7	ASKVGLAVYEQY
TRBV6-2/TRBV6-3	TRBJ1-2	ASGQSHGYT
TRBV6-1	TRBJ1-1	ASSTPAGGNTEAF